Each of the 7 T cell receptor beta chains below was sequenced from the same sample in a study of a mutant IDH1 vaccine in newly diagnosed glioma. Clones were read by immunoSEQ multiplex PCR, and TCRdb kept only the in-frame ones, dropping some. The sample includes about 56,000 clones, 75% to 90% of them seen just once. Time point in this sample: week 47, end of study. All doses held 300 ug of mutant IDH1 20-mer peptide, with topical imiquimod. For these TCRs, the target antigens are not known. The sample here was PBMCs, taken from a glioma patient whose treatment included an IDH1 peptide vaccine. All receptors come from a woman between 50 and 59 years old with glioma.

V gene TRBV7-9 combines with J gene TRBJ2-7, with 7 bases matching TRBD2. CDR1 SEHNR and CDR2 FQNEAQ come from the germline V gene (reference sequence). Germline trimming cut 0 bases from V and 4 bases from J; bases unmatched to any gene: 3. This CDR3 has 14 amino acids. The CDR3 loop is CASSLAGGGYEQYF. Here the CDR3 DNA reads TGTGCCAGCAGCTTAGCTGGGGGGGGTTACGAGCAGTACTTC.

Only a few counts were recorded for this clone. The chain couples TRBV2 to TRBJ1-2; the D gene is possibly TRBD1 (6 bases). Germline V gene data show CDR1 as SNHLY and CDR2 as FYNNEI. This CDR3 is built from 13 residues. V shed 4 bases and J shed 1 base, with 7 bases lying between them. The CDR3: CASSGTDNYGYTF. As DNA, the CDR3 is TGTGCCAGCAGTGGGACAGATAACTATGGCTACACCTTC.

This chain uses TRBV6-6 with TRBJ1-1; 9 bases match TRBD1. The germline V gene encodes CDR1 MNHNY and CDR2 SVGAGI (reference sequence). The CDR3 consists of 14 residues. V dropped 5 bases and J dropped 5; count of bases not matched to a gene: 6. The CDR3 protein is CASSPTGGRTEAFF. CDR3 nucleotides: TGTGCCAGCAGTCCGACAGGGGGTAGGACTGAAGCTTTCTTT.

V and J are TRBV9 and TRBJ2-7, with TRBD2 matching 10 bases. J lost 6 bases, V lost 1 base, and 4 bases had no gene match. The CDR3 has 14 residues. Germline CDR1 SGDLS, CDR2 YYNGEE. For the CDR3, the DNA is TGTGCCAGCAGCGTAAGCGGGGGGGCCTCCGAGCAGTACTTC. Protein product: CASSVSGGASEQYF.

V is TRBV11-3 and J is TRBJ1-5; D not certain. CDR1 and CDR2 (germline): SGHNT, YENEEA. The V gene lost 3 bases and the J gene lost 8 bases, with 11 bases spanning the gap. The CDR3 spans 13 residues. This chain's CDR3 is CASSFSPREPQHF. The CDR3 region has the DNA TGTGCCAGCAGCTTCAGCCCCCGGGAGCCCCAGCATTTT. The full variable domain, rest sourced from reference TRBV11-3 and TRBJ1-5, is EAGVVQSPRYKIIEKKQPVAFWCNPISGHNTLYWYLQNLGQGPELLIRYENEEAVDDSQLPKDRFSAERLKGVDSTLKIQPAELGDSAVYLCASSFSPREPQHFGDGTRLSIL.

This chain links TRBV20-1 with TRBJ2-1; D is undetermined. The ends were cut back, 1 base at V and 9 bases at J, with 7 bases in the middle. This CDR3 has 11 amino acids. CDR1 DFQATT and CDR2 SNEGSKA come from the germline V gene (reference sequence). The CDR3 sequence is CSARGDGEQFF. DNA for the CDR3: TGCAGTGCTAGAGGAGATGGTGAGCAGTTCTTC.

The rearrangement links TRBV2 to TRBJ1-4, with D unclear. V was clipped by 6 bases and J by 5 bases, with 10 bases between them. Per germline, CDR1 SNHLY and CDR2 FYNNEI. The CDR3 sequence is 13 residues long. The CDR3 DNA follows: TGTGCCAGCAGCGCTACCATGAATGAAAAACTGTTTTTT. Its protein is CASSATMNEKLFF.